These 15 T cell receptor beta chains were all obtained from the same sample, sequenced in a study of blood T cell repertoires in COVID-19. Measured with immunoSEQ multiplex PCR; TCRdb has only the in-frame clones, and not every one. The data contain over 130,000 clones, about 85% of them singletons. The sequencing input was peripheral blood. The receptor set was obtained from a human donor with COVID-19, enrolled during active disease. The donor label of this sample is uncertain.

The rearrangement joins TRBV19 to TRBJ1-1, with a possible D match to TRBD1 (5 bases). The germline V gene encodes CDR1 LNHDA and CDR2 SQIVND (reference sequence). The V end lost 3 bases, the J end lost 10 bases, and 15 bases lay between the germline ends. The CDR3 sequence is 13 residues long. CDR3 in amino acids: CASSILEGRRAFF. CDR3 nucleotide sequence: TGTGCCAGTAGTATCCTGGAGGGGCGCAGAGCTTTCTTT.

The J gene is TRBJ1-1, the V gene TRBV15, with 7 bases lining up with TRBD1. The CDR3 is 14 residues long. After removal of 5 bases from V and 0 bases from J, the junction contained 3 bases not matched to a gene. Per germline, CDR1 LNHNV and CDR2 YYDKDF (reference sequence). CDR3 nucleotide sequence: TGTGCCACCAGCCGGACAGGCGTGAACACTGAAGCTTTCTTT. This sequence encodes CATSRTGVNTEAFF.

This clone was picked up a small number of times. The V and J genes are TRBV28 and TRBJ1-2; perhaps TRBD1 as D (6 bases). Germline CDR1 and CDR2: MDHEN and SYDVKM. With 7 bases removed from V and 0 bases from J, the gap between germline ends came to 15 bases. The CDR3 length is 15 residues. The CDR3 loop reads CASNQKGGPNYGYTF. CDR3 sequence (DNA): TGTGCCAGCAATCAAAAAGGGGGTCCTAACTATGGCTACACCTTC.

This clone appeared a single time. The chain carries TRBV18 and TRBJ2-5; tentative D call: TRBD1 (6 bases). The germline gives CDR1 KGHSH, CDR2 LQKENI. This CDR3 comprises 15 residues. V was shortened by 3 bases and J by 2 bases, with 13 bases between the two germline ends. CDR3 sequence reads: CASSPGRGVQETQYF. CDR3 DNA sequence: TGTGCCAGCTCACCGGGCAGGGGAGTTCAAGAGACCCAGTACTTC.

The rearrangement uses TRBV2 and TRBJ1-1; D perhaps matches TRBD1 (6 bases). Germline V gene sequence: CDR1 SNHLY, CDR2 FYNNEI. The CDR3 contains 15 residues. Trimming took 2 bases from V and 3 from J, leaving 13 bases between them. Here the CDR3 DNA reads TGTGCCAGCAGTGAAAGTCAGGGGAGTTACACTGAAGCTTTCTTT. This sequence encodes CASSESQGSYTEAFF.

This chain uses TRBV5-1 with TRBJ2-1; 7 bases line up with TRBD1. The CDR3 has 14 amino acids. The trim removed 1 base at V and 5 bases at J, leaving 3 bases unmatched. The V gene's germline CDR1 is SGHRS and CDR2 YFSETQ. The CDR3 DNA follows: TGCGCCAGCAGCTTGTGGACAGGAGACAATGAGCAGTTCTTC. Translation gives CASSLWTGDNEQFF.

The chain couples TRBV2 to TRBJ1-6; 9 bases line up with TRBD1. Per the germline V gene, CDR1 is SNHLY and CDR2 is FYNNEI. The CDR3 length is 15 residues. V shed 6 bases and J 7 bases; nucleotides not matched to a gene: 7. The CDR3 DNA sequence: TGTGCCAGCAGCCAATCCGGGACAGGGAATTCACCCCTCCACTTT. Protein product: CASSQSGTGNSPLHF.

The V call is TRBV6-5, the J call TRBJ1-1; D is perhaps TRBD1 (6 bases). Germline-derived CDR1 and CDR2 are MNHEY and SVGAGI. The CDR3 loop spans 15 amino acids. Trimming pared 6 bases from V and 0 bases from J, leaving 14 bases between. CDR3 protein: CASRRTDKLNTEAFF. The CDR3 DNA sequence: TGTGCCAGCAGGAGGACAGATAAATTGAACACTGAAGCTTTCTTT.

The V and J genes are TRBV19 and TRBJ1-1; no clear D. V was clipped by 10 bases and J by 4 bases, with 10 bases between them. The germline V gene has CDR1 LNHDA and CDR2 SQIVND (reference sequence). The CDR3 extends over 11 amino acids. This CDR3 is CATFVGTEAFF. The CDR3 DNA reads TGTGCCACCTTTGTCGGCACTGAAGCTTTCTTT.

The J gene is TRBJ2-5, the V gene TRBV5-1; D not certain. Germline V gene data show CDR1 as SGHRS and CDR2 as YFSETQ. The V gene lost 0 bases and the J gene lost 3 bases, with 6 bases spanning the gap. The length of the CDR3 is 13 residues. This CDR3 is CASSLARKETQYF. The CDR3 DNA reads TGCGCCAGCAGCTTGGCCAGGAAAGAGACCCAGTACTTC.

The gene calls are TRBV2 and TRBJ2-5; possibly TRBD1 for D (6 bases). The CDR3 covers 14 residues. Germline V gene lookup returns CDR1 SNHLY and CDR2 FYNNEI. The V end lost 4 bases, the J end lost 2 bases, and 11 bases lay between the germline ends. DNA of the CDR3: TGTGCCAGCAGTGGGACAGCCATTCAAGAGACCCAGTACTTC. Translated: CASSGTAIQETQYF. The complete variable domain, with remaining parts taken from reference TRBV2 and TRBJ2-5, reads EPEVTQTPSHQVTQMGQEVILRCVPISNHLYFYWYRQILGQKVEFLVSFYNNEISEKSEIFDDQFSVERPDGSNFTLKIRSTKLEDSAMYFCASSGTAIQETQYFGPGTRLLVL.

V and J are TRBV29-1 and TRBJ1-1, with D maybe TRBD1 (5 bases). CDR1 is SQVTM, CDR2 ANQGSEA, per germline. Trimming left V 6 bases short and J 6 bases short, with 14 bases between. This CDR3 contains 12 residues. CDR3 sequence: CSVGQGDSEAFF. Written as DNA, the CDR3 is TGCAGCGTAGGGCAGGGCGACTCTGAAGCTTTCTTT.

The CDR3 DNA reads TGTGCCAGCAGCTCCGGGGGGTCTAATGAAAAACTGTTTTTT. Its protein is CASSSGGSNEKLFF. This chain connects TRBV11-3 to TRBJ1-4, with a possible D match to TRBD1 (5 bases). The CDR3 is made up of 14 amino acids. V was clipped by 4 bases and J by 3 bases, with 9 bases between them. CDR1 is SGHNT and CDR2 is YENEEA in the germline V gene.

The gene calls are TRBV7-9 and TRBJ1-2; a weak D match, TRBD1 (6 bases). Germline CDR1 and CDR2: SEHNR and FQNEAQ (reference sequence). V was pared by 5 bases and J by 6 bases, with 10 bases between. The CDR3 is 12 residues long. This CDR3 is CASSAGQNGYTF. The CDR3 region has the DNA TGTGCCAGCAGCGCAGGACAGAATGGCTACACCTTC.

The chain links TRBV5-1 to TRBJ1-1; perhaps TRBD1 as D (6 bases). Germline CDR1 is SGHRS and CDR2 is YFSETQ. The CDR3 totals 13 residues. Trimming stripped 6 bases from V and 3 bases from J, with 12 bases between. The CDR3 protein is CASTRDTYTEAFF. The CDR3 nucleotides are TGCGCCAGCACCCGGGACACCTACACTGAAGCTTTCTTT.